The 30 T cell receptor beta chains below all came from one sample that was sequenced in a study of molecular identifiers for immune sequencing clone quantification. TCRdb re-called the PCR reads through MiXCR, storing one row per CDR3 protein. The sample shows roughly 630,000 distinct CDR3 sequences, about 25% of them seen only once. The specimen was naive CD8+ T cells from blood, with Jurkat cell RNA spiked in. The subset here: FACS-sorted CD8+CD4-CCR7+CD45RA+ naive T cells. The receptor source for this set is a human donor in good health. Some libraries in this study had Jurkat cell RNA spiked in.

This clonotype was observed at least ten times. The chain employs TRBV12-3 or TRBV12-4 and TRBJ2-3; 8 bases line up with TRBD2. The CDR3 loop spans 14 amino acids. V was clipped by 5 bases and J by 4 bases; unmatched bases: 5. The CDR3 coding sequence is TGTGCCAGCAGTAAGGGACTAGATTCAGATACGCAGTATTTT. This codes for CASSKGLDSDTQYF.

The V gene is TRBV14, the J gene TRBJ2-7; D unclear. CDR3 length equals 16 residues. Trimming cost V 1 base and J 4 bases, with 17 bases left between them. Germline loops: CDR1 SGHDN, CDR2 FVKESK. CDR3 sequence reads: CASSQVGTEEKYEQYF. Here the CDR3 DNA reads TGTGCCAGCAGCCAAGTGGGTACAGAGGAAAAGTACGAGCAGTACTTC.

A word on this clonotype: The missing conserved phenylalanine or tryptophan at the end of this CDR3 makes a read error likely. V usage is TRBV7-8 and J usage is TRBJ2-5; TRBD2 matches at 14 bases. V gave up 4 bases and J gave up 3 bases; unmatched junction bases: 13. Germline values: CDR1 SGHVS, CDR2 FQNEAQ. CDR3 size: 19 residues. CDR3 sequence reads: CASSSATSGGESHEETQYL. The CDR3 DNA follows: TGTGCCAGCAGCTCTGCGACTAGCGGGGGGGAGAGCCATGAAGAGACCCAGTACCTC.

Here the CDR3 DNA reads TGTGCCAGCAGCTTAGATCTAGTCCCCGAGCAGTACTTC. This translates into CASSLDLVPEQYF. The rearrangement joins TRBV11-2 to TRBJ2-7; D ambiguous. This CDR3 is 13 amino acids long. The V and J ends lost 0 bases and 6 bases respectively, with 9 bases between them. Germline assignment: CDR1 SGHAT and CDR2 FQNNGV.

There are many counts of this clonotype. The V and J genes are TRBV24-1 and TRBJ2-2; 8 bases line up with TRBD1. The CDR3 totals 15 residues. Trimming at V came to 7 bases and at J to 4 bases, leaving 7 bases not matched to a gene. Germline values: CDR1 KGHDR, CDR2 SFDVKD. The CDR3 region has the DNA TGTGCCACCAGGGAGACAGGGGAATTCACCGGGGAGCTGTTTTTT. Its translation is CATRETGEFTGELFF.

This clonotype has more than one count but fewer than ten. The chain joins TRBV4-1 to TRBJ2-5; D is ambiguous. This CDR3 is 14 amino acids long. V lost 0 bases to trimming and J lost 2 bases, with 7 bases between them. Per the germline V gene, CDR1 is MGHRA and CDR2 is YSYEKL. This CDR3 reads CASSQDGLQETQYF. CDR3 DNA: TGCGCCAGCAGCCAAGATGGGTTACAAGAGACCCAGTACTTC.

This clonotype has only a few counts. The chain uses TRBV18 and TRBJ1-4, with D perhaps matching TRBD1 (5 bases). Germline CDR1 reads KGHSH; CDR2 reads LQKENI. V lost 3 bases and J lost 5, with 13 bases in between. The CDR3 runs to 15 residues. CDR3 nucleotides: TGTGCCAGCTCACCCCCGGGACCGCTGAATGAAAAACTGTTTTTT. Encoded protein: CASSPPGPLNEKLFF.

The DNA of the CDR3 is TGTGCCAGCAGGGATGGGGACAGGGCGTCTGGAAACACCATATATTTT. Translation: CASRDGDRASGNTIYF. The gene calls are TRBV7-9 and TRBJ1-3; 9 bases agree with TRBD1. The V gene's germline CDR1 is SEHNR and CDR2 FQNEAQ (reference sequence). The CDR3 is made up of 16 amino acids. V lost 6 bases, J lost 1 base, and 7 bases stayed unmatched.

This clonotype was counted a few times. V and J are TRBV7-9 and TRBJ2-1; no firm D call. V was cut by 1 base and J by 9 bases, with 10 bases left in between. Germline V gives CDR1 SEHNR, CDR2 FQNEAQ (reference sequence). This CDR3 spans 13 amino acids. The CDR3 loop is CASSLEAHLEQFF. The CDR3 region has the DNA TGTGCCAGCAGCTTAGAGGCCCATCTTGAGCAGTTCTTC.

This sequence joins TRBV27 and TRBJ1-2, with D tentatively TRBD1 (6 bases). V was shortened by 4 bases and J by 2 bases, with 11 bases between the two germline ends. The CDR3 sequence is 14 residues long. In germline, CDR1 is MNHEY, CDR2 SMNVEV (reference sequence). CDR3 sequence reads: CASSSIGQNYGYTF. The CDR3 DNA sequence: TGTGCCAGCAGTTCAATTGGACAGAACTATGGCTACACCTTC.

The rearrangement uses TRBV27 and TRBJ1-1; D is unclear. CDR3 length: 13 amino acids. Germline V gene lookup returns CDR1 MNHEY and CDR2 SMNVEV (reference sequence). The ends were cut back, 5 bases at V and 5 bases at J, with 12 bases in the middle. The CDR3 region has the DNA TGTGCCAGCAGTACAGTGGAAAAAACTGAAGCTTTCTTT. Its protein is CASSTVEKTEAFF.

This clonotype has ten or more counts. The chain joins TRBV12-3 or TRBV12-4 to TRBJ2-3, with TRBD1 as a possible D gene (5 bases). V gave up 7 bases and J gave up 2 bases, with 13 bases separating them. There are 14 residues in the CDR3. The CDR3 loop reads CASTPDSLTDTQYF. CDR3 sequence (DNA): TGTGCCAGCACCCCCGACAGTCTCACAGATACGCAGTATTTT.

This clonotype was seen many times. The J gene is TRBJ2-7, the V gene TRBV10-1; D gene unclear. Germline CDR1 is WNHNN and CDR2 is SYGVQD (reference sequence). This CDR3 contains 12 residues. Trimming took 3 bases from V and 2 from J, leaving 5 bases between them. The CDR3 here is CASSDRTYEQYF. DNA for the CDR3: TGCGCCAGCAGTGACAGGACCTACGAGCAGTACTTC.

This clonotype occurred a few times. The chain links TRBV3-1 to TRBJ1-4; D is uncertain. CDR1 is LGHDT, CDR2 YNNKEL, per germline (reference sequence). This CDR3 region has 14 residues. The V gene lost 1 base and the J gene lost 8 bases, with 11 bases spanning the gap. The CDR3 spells CASSQAGVKEKLFF. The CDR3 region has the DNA TGTGCCAGCAGCCAAGCGGGTGTGAAGGAAAAACTGTTTTTT.

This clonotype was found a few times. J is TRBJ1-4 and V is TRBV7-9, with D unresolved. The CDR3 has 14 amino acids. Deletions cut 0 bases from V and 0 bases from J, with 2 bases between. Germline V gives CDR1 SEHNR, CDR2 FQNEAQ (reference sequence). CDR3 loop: CASSLAATNEKLFF. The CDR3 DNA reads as TGTGCCAGCAGCTTAGCTGCAACTAATGAAAAACTGTTTTTT. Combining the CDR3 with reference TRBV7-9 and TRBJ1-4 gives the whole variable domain DTGVSQNPRHKITKRGQNVTFRCDPISEHNRLYWYRQTLGQGPEFLTYFQNEAQLEKSRLLSDRFSAERPKGSFSTLEIQRTEQGDSAMYLCASSLAATNEKLFFGSGTQLSVL.

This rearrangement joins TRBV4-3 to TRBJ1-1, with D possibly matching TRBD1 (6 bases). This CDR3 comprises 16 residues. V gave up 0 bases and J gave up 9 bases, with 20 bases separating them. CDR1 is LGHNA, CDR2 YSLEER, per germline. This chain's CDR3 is CASSQERYGGREKAFF. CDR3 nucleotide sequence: TGCGCCAGCAGCCAAGAAAGATATGGGGGCCGGGAAAAAGCTTTCTTT.

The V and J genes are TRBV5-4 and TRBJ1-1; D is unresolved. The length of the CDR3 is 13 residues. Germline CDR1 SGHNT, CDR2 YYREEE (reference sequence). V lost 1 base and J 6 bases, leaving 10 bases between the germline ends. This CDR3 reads CASSLPPYPEAFF. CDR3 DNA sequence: TGTGCCAGCAGCTTGCCGCCTTACCCTGAAGCTTTCTTT.

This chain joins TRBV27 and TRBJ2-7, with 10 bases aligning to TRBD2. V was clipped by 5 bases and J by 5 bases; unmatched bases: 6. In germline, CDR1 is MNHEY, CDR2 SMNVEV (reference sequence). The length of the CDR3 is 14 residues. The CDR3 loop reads CASSEVAGGNEQYF. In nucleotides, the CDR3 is TGTGCCAGCAGTGAGGTAGCGGGGGGAAACGAGCAGTACTTC.

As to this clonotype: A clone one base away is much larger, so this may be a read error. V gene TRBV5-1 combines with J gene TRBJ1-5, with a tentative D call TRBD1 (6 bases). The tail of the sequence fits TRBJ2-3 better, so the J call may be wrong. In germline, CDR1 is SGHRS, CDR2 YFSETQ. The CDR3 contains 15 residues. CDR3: CASSLLGASNQPQYF. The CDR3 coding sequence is TGCGCCAGCAGCTTGTTGGGGGCCAGCAATCAGCCCCAGTATTTT.

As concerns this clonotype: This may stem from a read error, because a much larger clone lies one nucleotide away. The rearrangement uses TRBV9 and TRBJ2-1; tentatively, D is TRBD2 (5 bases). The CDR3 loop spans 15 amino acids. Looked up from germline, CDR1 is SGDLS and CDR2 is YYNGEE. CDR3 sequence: CASTEGYSSYNEQIF. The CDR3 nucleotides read TGTGCCAGCACAGAGGGATACAGCTCCTACAATGAGCAGATCTTC.

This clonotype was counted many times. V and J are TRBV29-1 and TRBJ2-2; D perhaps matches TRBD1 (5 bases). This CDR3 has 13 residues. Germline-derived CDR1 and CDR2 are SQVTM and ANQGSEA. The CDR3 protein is CRQGRANTGELFF. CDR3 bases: TGCAGACAAGGCAGGGCGAACACCGGGGAGCTGTTTTTT.

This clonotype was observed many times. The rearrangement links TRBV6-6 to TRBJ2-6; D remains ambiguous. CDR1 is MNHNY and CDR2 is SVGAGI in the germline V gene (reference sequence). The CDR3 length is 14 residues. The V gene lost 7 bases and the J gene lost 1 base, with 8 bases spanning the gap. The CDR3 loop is CASNRGSGANVLTF. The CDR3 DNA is TGTGCCAGCAATCGCGGATCTGGGGCCAACGTCCTGACTTTC.

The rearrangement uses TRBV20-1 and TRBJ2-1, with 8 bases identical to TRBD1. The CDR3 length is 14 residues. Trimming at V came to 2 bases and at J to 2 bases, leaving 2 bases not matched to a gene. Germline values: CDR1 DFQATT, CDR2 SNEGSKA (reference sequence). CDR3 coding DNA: TGCAGTGCTAGACGGGACAGGCCCTACAATGAGCAGTTCTTC. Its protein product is CSARRDRPYNEQFF.

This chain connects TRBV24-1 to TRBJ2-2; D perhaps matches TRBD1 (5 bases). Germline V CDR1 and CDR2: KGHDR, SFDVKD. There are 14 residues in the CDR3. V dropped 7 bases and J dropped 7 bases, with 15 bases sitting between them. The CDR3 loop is CATSPGRADGELFF. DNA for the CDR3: TGTGCCACCAGCCCCGGCAGGGCGGACGGGGAGCTGTTTTTT.

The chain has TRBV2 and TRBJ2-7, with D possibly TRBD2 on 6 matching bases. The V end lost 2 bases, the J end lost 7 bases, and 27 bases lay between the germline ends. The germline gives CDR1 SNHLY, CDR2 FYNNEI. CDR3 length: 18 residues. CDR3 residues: CASSEQEVASAGPGEQYF. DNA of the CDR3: TGTGCCAGCAGTGAACAAGAAGTGGCTAGCGCGGGCCCCGGGGAGCAGTACTTC. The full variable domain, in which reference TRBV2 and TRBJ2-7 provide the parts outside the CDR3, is EPEVTQTPSHQVTQMGQEVILRCVPISNHLYFYWYRQILGQKVEFLVSFYNNEISEKSEIFDDQFSVERPDGSNFTLKIRSTKLEDSAMYFCASSEQEVASAGPGEQYFGPGTRLTVT.

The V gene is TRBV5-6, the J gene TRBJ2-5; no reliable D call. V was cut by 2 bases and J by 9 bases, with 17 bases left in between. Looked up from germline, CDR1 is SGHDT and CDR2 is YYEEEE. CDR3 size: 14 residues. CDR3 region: CASSFQTGRMAQYF. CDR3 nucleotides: TGTGCCAGCAGCTTTCAAACGGGTCGTATGGCCCAGTACTTC. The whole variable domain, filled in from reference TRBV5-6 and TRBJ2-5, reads DAGVTQSPTHLIKTRGQQVTLRCSPKSGHDTVSWYQQALGQGPQFIFQYYEEEERQRGNFPDRFSGHQFPNYSSELNVNALLLGDSALYLCASSFQTGRMAQYFGPGTRLLVL.

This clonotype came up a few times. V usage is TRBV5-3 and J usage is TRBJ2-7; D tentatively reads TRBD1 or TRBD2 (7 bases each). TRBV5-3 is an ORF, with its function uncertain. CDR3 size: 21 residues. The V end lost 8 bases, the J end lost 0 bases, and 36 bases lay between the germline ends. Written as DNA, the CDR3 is TGTGCCAGCAGTTTTGTGGCCCCCAACAGGGGACTACCCGACAGCTCCTACGAGCAGTACTTC. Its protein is CASSFVAPNRGLPDSSYEQYF.

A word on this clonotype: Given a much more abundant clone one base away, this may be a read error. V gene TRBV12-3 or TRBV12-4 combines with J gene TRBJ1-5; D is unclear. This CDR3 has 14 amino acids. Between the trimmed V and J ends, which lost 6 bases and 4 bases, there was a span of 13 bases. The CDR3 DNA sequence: TGTGCCAGCAGCCATACAAGGTATAATCAGCCCCAGCATTTT. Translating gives CASSHTRYNQPQHF.

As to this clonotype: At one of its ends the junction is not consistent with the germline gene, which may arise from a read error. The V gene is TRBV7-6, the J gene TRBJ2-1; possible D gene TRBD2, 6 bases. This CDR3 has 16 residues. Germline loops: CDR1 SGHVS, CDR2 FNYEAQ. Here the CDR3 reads CSSSPRGGDSYNEQFF. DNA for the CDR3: TGTTCCAGCAGCCCCCGCGGCGGGGACTCCTACAATGAGCAGTTCTTC.

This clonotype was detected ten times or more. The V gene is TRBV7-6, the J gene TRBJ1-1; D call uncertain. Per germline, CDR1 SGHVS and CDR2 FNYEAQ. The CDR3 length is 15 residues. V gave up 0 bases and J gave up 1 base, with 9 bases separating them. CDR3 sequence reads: CASSLAQQPNTEAFF. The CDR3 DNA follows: TGTGCCAGCAGCTTAGCGCAGCAGCCGAACACTGAAGCTTTCTTT.